This T cell receptor (beta chain) was sequenced for a study of T cells in Graves' hyperthyroidism and ophthalmopathy. CDR3 length equals 12 residues. The V end was cut by 5 bases, the J end by 6 bases, with 5 bases between. CDR1 is SNHLY, CDR2 FYNNEI, per germline. It was RNA transcripts that yielded the amplified TCR beta CDR3 regions. TCR CDR3 underwent first-round RT-PCR with the HTBI primer set. TCRdb analysed the multiplex PCR reads with MiXCR anew, one entry per CDR3 protein. The sample shows around 540,000 distinct CDR3 sequences, around 45% of them seen only once. General observations from the study: Ophthalmopathy cases were set apart from stable hyperthyroidism by a 13 V-J model.

As concerns this clonotype: The antigen is not known.

The gene calls are TRBV2 and TRBJ1-6; the D is unclear. The sequence came from a woman between 18 and 29 years old with Graves' hyperthyroidism. The sequencing sample was made of peripheral blood or thyroid tissue (not recorded which). This CDR3 reads CASSFSNSPLHF. The CDR3 DNA sequence: TGTGCCAGCAGTTTTAGTAATTCACCCCTCCACTTT.